Detailed here is one T cell receptor beta chain. Its antigen remains unidentified. Measured with immunoSEQ multiplex PCR; TCRdb has only the in-frame clones, and not every one. This table holds tens of thousands of clones, just under 95% found once. This sample was taken from a study of OX40 agonist ivuxolimab in advanced cancers. Turning to the study itself: All patients had ivuxolimab intravenously every 2 weeks at 0.01 to 10 mg/kg. Patients were roughly 83% male with ages roughly 20 to 90, mean about 60. Study-wide points: Researchers did not determine the expanded peripheral T cells' antigen specificity. The study found that CD8+ T cells averaged more expanded clones than CD4+.

Germline V lookup: CDR1 SGHTS, CDR2 YDEGEE. The germline V and J ends were trimmed by 10 bases and 6 bases, with 16 bases remaining between them. The CDR3 loop spans 12 amino acids. The receptor was isolated from an adult with an advanced solid tumor such as melanoma, head and neck, liver or kidney cancer. The chain uses TRBV5-8 and TRBJ1-2, with D unresolved. Sequencing was performed on CD4+ or CD8+ T cells sorted from blood, taken in a trial of the OX40 agonist ivuxolimab. Here the CDR3 reads CASLGGYDGYTF. Written as DNA, the CDR3 is TGTGCCTCCTTGGGAGGTTACGATGGCTACACCTTC.